Below, one T cell receptor (beta chain) is given with its context. The record originates from a study of blood T cells in healthy people across ages. The germline gives CDR1 MNHEY, CDR2 SMNVEV (reference sequence). V lost 1 base and J lost 5; bases outside the gene matches: 5. This CDR3 comprises 15 residues. Next came a second PCR, run for 7 to 11 cycles, which used a sample-barcoded 5' primer along with a J-beta primer mix. TCRdb reprocessed the 5' RACE reads with MiXCR, giving one entry per CDR3 protein. The sample consists of fewer than 1,000,000 distinct CDR3 sequences, more than 35% of them appearing once.

Sequenced sample: blood. The chain employs TRBV27 and TRBJ1-5; TRBD1 agrees at 7 bases. This receptor was identified in an elderly man in good health. CDR3 bases: TGTGCCAGCAGTTTATGGCCAGGGGGGGATCAGCCCCAGCATTTT. This encodes CASSLWPGGDQPQHF.